One sample yielded the 13 T cell receptor beta chains listed below, sequenced in a study of shared clonotypes between healthy human individuals. Profiling relied on immunoSEQ multiplex PCR, and the TCRdb table lists in-frame clones only, not all of them. The sample contains 1.5 million to 1.9 million clones, nearly 99% of which appear only once. The material sequenced was naive CD4+ T cells sorted from blood. Documented subset: CD45RA+ positively selected. These receptors were obtained from a man in his thirties or forties in good health.

Comment on this clone: The sample contains more than one DNA sequence encoding this CDR3. The chain joins TRBV9 to TRBJ1-1; D ambiguous. Between the trimmed V and J ends, which lost 0 bases and 1 base, there was a span of 4 bases. Looked up from germline, CDR1 is SGDLS and CDR2 is YYNGEE. The length of the CDR3 is 13 residues. The chain's CDR3 is CASSVAANTEAFF. The CDR3 bases are TGTGCCAGCAGCGTAGCCGCGAACACTGAAGCTTTCTTT.

The count of this clone is one. The chain combines TRBV6-5 with TRBJ2-3, with 7 bases lining up with TRBD1. Trimming removed 6 bases from V and 1 base from J; junction bases left unmatched: 4. The CDR3 runs to 14 residues. The V gene's germline CDR1 is MNHEY and CDR2 SVGAGI. The CDR3 DNA sequence: TGTGCCAGCAGGCCAGGGACAGGCACAGATACGCAGTATTTT. Translation gives CASRPGTGTDTQYF.

The chain is built from TRBV9 and TRBJ2-2; D uncertain. The CDR3 loop spans 16 amino acids. The germline V and J ends were trimmed by 5 bases and 0 bases, with 14 bases remaining between them. CDR1 and CDR2 (germline): SGDLS, YYNGEE. For the CDR3, the DNA is TGTGCCAGCAGTTCCGGTCCTGCACCGAACACCGGGGAGCTGTTTTTT. Protein: CASSSGPAPNTGELFF. Supplemented by reference TRBV9 and TRBJ2-2, the full variable domain reads DSGVTQTPKHLITATGQRVTLRCSPRSGDLSVYWYQQSLDQGLQFLIQYYNGEERAKGNILERFSAQQFPDLHSELNLSSLELGDSALYFCASSSGPAPNTGELFFGEGSRLTVL.

This sequence joins TRBV18 and TRBJ2-7; 9 bases are shared with TRBD1. After removal of 1 base from V and 5 bases from J, the junction contained 6 bases not matched to a gene. Germline assignment: CDR1 KGHSH and CDR2 LQKENI. The CDR3 covers 15 residues. CDR3 sequence reads: CASSPLRGQGNEQYF. DNA for the CDR3: TGTGCCAGCTCACCACTCCGGGGACAGGGAAACGAGCAGTACTTC.

This clone is a singleton in its sample. This chain connects TRBV11-2 to TRBJ2-7, with D possibly TRBD2 on 7 matching bases. The germline V and J ends were trimmed by 3 bases and 2 bases, with 23 bases remaining between them. This CDR3 has 18 residues. The germline V gene encodes CDR1 SGHAT and CDR2 FQNNGV. In DNA form, the CDR3 reads TGTGCCAGCAGCTTGGGCCGAGGGAGGGGGAGAGGAACCTACGAGCAGTACTTC. Its protein product is CASSLGRGRGRGTYEQYF.

The rearrangement joins TRBV11-2 to TRBJ1-1, with TRBD1 matching 7 bases. J lost 7 bases, V lost 1 base, and 9 bases had no gene match. The CDR3 runs to 15 residues. From germline, CDR1 is SGHAT and CDR2 FQNNGV. This CDR3 reads CASSLGLRGDGEAFF. The CDR3 DNA follows: TGTGCCAGCAGCTTAGGCCTCAGGGGGGATGGTGAAGCTTTCTTT.

This rearrangement joins TRBV6-1 to TRBJ1-2; tentatively, D is TRBD1 (6 bases). The CDR3 is made up of 14 amino acids. Trimming shortened V by 4 bases and J by 3 bases, and 12 bases separated the two germline ends. CDR1 MNHNS and CDR2 SASEGT come from the germline V gene. CDR3: CASSAHRADYGYTF. In DNA form, the CDR3 reads TGTGCCAGCAGTGCGCACAGGGCTGACTATGGCTACACCTTC.

The gene calls are TRBV5-1 and TRBJ2-7, with D tentatively TRBD2 (6 bases). Trimming removed 3 bases at V and 0 bases at J, with 10 bases between. The CDR3 contains 14 residues. Germline-derived CDR1 and CDR2 are SGHRS and YFSETQ. Here the CDR3 reads CASSSPEGSYEQYF. In DNA, the CDR3 is TGCGCCAGCAGCTCACCGGAGGGCTCCTACGAGCAGTACTTC.

The sample holds one count of this clone. This chain uses TRBV19 with TRBJ1-2; no clear D gene. CDR3 size: 13 residues. Trimming shortened V by 6 bases and J by 2 bases, and 10 bases separated the two germline ends. Germline V lookup: CDR1 LNHDA, CDR2 SQIVND (reference sequence). Written as DNA, the CDR3 is TGTGCCAGTAGCGGCAGCACAAACTATGGCTACACCTTC. Residues: CASSGSTNYGYTF. Filled out from reference TRBV19 and TRBJ1-2, the complete variable domain reads DGGITQSPKYLFRKEGQNVTLSCEQNLNHDAMYWYRQDPGQGLRLIYYSQIVNDFQKGDIAEGYSVSREKKESFPLTVTSAQKNPTAFYLCASSGSTNYGYTFGSGTRLTVV.

This chain connects TRBV9 to TRBJ2-5; 12 positions match TRBD2. CDR3 length: 14 residues. V lost 6 bases, J lost 3 bases, and 3 bases stayed unmatched. The germline V gene has CDR1 SGDLS and CDR2 YYNGEE. This chain's CDR3 is CASTRLAGEETQYF. CDR3 DNA: TGTGCCAGCACCCGACTAGCGGGAGAAGAGACCCAGTACTTC.

This clone was seen only once. The chain couples TRBV5-1 to TRBJ1-4; D is undetermined. The CDR3 has 15 amino acids. Germline assignment: CDR1 SGHRS and CDR2 YFSETQ. Trimming left V 5 bases short and J 4 bases short, with 15 bases between. CDR3 coding DNA: TGCGCCAGCAGACCCTCAGGATCGGTTAATGAAAAACTGTTTTTT. It yields the protein CASRPSGSVNEKLFF.

The chain employs TRBV5-1 and TRBJ1-4, with a weak D call TRBD1 (6 bases). Germline V gene sequence: CDR1 SGHRS, CDR2 YFSETQ. V lost 4 bases and J 8 bases, leaving 15 bases between the germline ends. The CDR3 is 14 residues long. CDR3 bases: TGCGCCAGCAGCACCGGGACAAATAAGGAAAAACTGTTTTTT. Translation gives CASSTGTNKEKLFF.

The chain carries TRBV28 and TRBJ1-5, with D uncertain. This CDR3 comprises 15 residues. Germline CDR1 MDHEN, CDR2 SYDVKM. The ends were cut back, 4 bases at V and 0 bases at J, with 10 bases in the middle. The CDR3 is CASSSLSPSNQPQHF. The CDR3 bases are TGTGCCAGCAGTTCCCTCTCTCCTAGCAATCAGCCCCAGCATTTT.